The 30 T cell receptor delta chains below come from one sample, sequenced in a study of gammadelta T cells in human blood. TCRdb re-analyzed the RT-PCR reads via CATT. This repertoire shows roughly 350 delta-chain clones, about a third found once; its top ten account for roughly 38%. The sample was non-Vgamma9Vdelta2 gamma-delta T cells from infant blood. The receptor source for this set is a human donor.

Note on this clone: A read error is the likely source, as a far larger clone sits one nucleotide away. The sample carries other DNA sequences with the same CDR3. The chain links TRAV38-2/DV8 to TRDJ1, with 10 bases lining up with TRDD3. The V gene end was trimmed by 5 bases and the J gene end by 7 bases; junction bases not matched to a gene: 32. This CDR3 spans 22 amino acids. Germline CDR1 TSESDYY, CDR2 QEAYKQQN. The CDR3 spells CAYRRNPSTIQGDTGGLCKLIF. In DNA, the CDR3 is TGTGCTTATAGAAGAAACCCTTCCACAATTCAGGGGGATACGGGGGGGCTCTGTAAACTCATCTTT.

With regard to this clone: A read error is possible here, since a much larger clone lies one base away. The chain couples TRDV1 to TRDJ1; TRDD3 matches 10 bases. The germline V gene encodes CDR1 TSWWSYY and CDR2 QGS. V gave up 1 base and J gave up 3 bases; unmatched junction bases: 26. The CDR3 has 23 amino acids. The CDR3: CALGEQRMLFDWGIIIRADKLIF. The CDR3 DNA reads as TGTGCTCTTGGGGAACAGCGGATGCTCTTCGACTGGGGGATTATAATTAGAGCCGATAAACTCATCTTT.

A remark on this clone: A far larger clone lies a single base away; this is likely a read error. Additional DNA sequences in this sample encode the identical CDR3. The chain couples TRAV38-2/DV8 to TRDJ1; the match to TRDD3 covers 10 bases. CDR1 and CDR2 (germline): TSESDYY, QEAYKQQN. Germline trimming cut 2 bases from V and 7 bases from J; bases unmatched to any gene: 29. The CDR3 is 22 amino acids. The CDR3 DNA reads as TGTGCTTATAGGAGAAACCCTTCCACCATTCAGGGGGATACGGGGGGGCTCTGTAAACTCATCTTT. It translates to CAYRRNPSTIQGDTGGLCKLIF.

Relative to its sample, this clone is hyperexpanded. The same CDR3 arises from other DNA sequences in this sample as well. This chain links TRDV2 with TRDJ1, with 13 nucleotides matching TRDD3. The trim removed 0 bases at V and 0 bases at J, leaving 12 bases unmatched. The CDR3 is made up of 20 amino acids. CDR1 is GEAIGNYY, CDR2 EKD, per germline. In DNA form, the CDR3 reads TGTGCCTGTGACACCGAGTGGTACTGGGGGATACGTTTCAACACCGATAAACTCATCTTT. The encoded protein is CACDTEWYWGIRFNTDKLIF.

In its sample, this clone is hyperexpanded. Other nucleotide sequences from this sample produce the same CDR3. J is TRDJ1 and V is TRDV1; D not certain. This CDR3 has 13 residues. The germline gives CDR1 TSWWSYY, CDR2 QGS. V lost 2 bases, J lost 4 bases, and 8 bases lay in between. CDR3 residues: CALGEGRGDKLIF. The CDR3 coding sequence is TGTGCTCTTGGGGAAGGGAGGGGCGATAAACTCATCTTT.

As to this clone: This sequence may be a read error, since a much larger clone differs from it by one base. The chain uses TRDV1 and TRDJ1; 13 bases fit TRDD3. This CDR3 has 24 residues. Trimming removed 3 bases from V and 2 bases from J; junction bases left unmatched: 27. Germline loops: CDR1 TSWWSYY, CDR2 QGS. CDR3 region: CALGDWPSDVADWGIRVRTDKLIF. In DNA form, the CDR3 reads TGTGCTCTTGGGGACTGGCCTTCCGACGTCGCGGACTGGGGGATACGCGTAAGGACCGATAAACTCATCTTT.

The chain links TRDV1 to TRDJ1; 10 bases match TRDD3. Germline trimming cut 0 bases from V and 2 bases from J; bases unmatched to any gene: 33. The CDR3 sequence is 26 residues long. Germline V gene lookup returns CDR1 TSWWSYY and CDR2 QGS. The chain's CDR3 is CALGELALDFLPFHWGIRDPTDKLIF. The CDR3 bases are TGTGCTCTTGGGGAACTCGCGTTAGACTTCCTACCTTTCCACTGGGGGATCCGGGACCCTACCGATAAACTCATCTTT.

With regard to this clone: The junction departs from the called germline gene at one end, perhaps through a read error. The sample has other DNA sequences that encode this CDR3 too. The chain couples TRDV1 to TRDJ2, with D tentatively TRDD2 or TRDD3 (7 bases each). CDR3 size: 29 residues. From germline, CDR1 is TSWWSYY and CDR2 QGS. In nucleotides, the CDR3 is TGTGCTCTGGGGGACAAACCTTACTGTGGGTTCCTACTCCTCTGTACTTGGGGGAAAACATCACACCACCGTACACAACTCTTCTTT. Translation gives CALGDKPYCGFLLLCTWGKTSHHRTQLFF.

This clone was detected only a few times. This rearrangement joins TRDV3 to TRDJ1; D not resolved. The CDR3 length is 13 residues. Germline loops: CDR1 TVYSNPD, CDR2 GDNSRS (reference sequence). Trimming removed 1 base at V and 0 bases at J, with 9 bases between. The CDR3 region is CAFNRLYTDKLIF. The CDR3 DNA reads TGTGCCTTTAATCGGTTATACACCGATAAACTCATCTTT.

By sample share, this clone is hyperexpanded. J is TRDJ2 and V is TRDV3, with D unresolved. There are 14 residues in the CDR3. Germline-derived CDR1 and CDR2 are TVYSNPD and GDNSRS (reference sequence). V dropped 1 base and J dropped 0 bases, with 9 bases sitting between them. The CDR3 reads CAFTPYPLTAQLFF. The CDR3 region has the DNA TGTGCCTTTACCCCGTACCCTTTGACAGCACAACTCTTCTTT.

This clone is judged large. This chain connects TRDV1 to TRDJ1; 10 bases are shared with TRDD3. The germline V gene has CDR1 TSWWSYY and CDR2 QGS. The ends lost 0 bases at V and 0 bases at J; junction bases unmatched: 10. The CDR3 spans 19 residues. The CDR3 DNA sequence: TGTGCTCTTGGGGAACTACGACTGGGGGATTTAGGGCACACCGATAAACTCATCTTT. Encoded protein: CALGELRLGDLGHTDKLIF.

About this clone itself: This may stem from a read error, because a much larger clone lies one nucleotide away. This chain uses TRDV1 with TRDJ1; D perhaps matches TRDD3 (6 bases). Germline V gene data show CDR1 as TSWWSYY and CDR2 as QGS. Trimming took 2 bases from V and 0 from J, leaving 28 bases between them. The CDR3 has 21 residues. The CDR3, as DNA: TGTGCTCTTGGGGAAGTTCGGGCACTTTTGTGGGGGGGCCCGTACACCGATAAACTCATCTTT. It yields the protein CALGEVRALLWGGPYTDKLIF.

As for this clone: It is likely a read error: a sequence one base away is far more abundant. The sample has other DNA sequences that encode this CDR3 too. The chain links TRDV1 to TRDJ1; TRDD3 matches at 8 bases. The CDR3 is 25 amino acids. Germline V gene data show CDR1 as TSWWSYY and CDR2 as QGS. DNA for the CDR3: TGCGCTCTTGGGGAACCACCTTTTACTGTTTTACCACAAACTGGGGGCCTGCTTTCCACCGATAAACTCATCTTT. This translates into CALGEPPFTVLPQTGGLLSTDKLIF.

V is TRDV1 and J is TRDJ2, with 13 bases lining up with TRDD3. Germline lookup yields CDR1 TSWWSYY and CDR2 QGS. This CDR3 is built from 20 residues. V lost 2 bases, J lost 4 bases, and 13 bases stayed unmatched. Written as DNA, the CDR3 is TGTGCTCTTGGGGAAGAGTTGATATACTGGGGGATACGCGGGACAGCACAACTCTTCTTT. It yields the protein CALGEELIYWGIRGTAQLFF.

Only a few counts were recorded for this clone. A much bigger clone sits one base away, suggesting this may be a read error. This rearrangement joins TRDV2 to TRDJ3; a weak D match, TRDD3 (5 bases). The CDR3 spans 18 residues. With 2 bases removed from V and 0 bases from J, the gap between germline ends came to 13 bases. CDR1 is GEAIGNYY and CDR2 is EKD in the germline V gene. The CDR3 sequence: CACDNAGATSWDTRQMFF. CDR3 DNA sequence: TGTGCCTGTGACAACGCGGGGGCGACCTCCTGGGACACCCGACAGATGTTTTTC.

Of note for this clone: The likely explanation is a read error, given a far larger clone one base away. This same CDR3 is encoded by further DNA sequences in the sample. V gene TRDV1 combines with J gene TRDJ1; the match to TRDD3 covers 9 bases. V was pared by 2 bases and J by 0 bases, with 16 bases of the junction left unmatched. The germline gives CDR1 TSWWSYY, CDR2 QGS. The CDR3 is 20 amino acids. The DNA for the CDR3 is TGTGCTCTTGGGGAATCTACACCAGACTGGGGGACCCCTTACACCGATAAACTCATCTTT. Translating it yields CALGESTPDWGTPYTDKLIF.

This clone is large in the sample. The genes are TRDV2 and TRDJ1, with TRDD3 matching over 13 bases. Germline CDR1 is GEAIGNYY and CDR2 is EKD. The CDR3 runs 19 residues. V was clipped by 9 bases and J by 8 bases; unmatched bases: 26. Written as DNA, the CDR3 is TGTGCCGGTCCCTTTTCGGGCTCGAGGGTACTGGGGGATACGGGGAAACTCATCTTT. Translating it yields CAGPFSGSRVLGDTGKLIF.

This clone has a handful of counts. A much larger clone lies a single base off, so this may be a read error. The V gene is TRDV1, the J gene TRDJ1; a weak D match, TRDD3 (6 bases). This CDR3 contains 21 residues. V was cut by 2 bases and J by 0 bases, with 28 bases left in between. In germline, CDR1 is TSWWSYY, CDR2 QGS. CDR3 bases: TGTGCTCTTGGGGAATTGCGGGCACTTTTGTGGGGGGGCCCGTACACCGATAAACTCATCTTT. Encoded protein: CALGELRALLWGGPYTDKLIF.

This chain connects TRDV2 to TRDJ1, with 7 bases matching TRDD3. Germline V gives CDR1 GEAIGNYY, CDR2 EKD. This CDR3 contains 15 residues. J lost 0 bases, V lost 2 bases, and 5 bases had no gene match. The chain's CDR3 is CACDKGIRYTDKLIF. The CDR3 nucleotides read TGTGCCTGTGACAAGGGGATAAGGTACACCGATAAACTCATCTTT.

This clone is labeled hyperexpanded. The chain joins TRDV2 to TRDJ1; unclear D gene. V lost 6 bases and J lost 0, with 16 bases in between. From germline, CDR1 is GEAIGNYY and CDR2 EKD. The CDR3 is made up of 15 amino acids. The CDR3 sequence is CACTPVYPYTDKLIF. The CDR3 nucleotides are TGTGCCTGTACCCCGGTCTATCCTTACACCGATAAACTCATCTTT.

The sample holds a few counts of this clone. A much bigger clone sits one base away, suggesting this may be a read error. The V and J genes are TRDV1 and TRDJ1, with 7 positions matching TRDD3. Germline lookup yields CDR1 TSWWSYY and CDR2 QGS. V trimming: 10 bases; J trimming: 0 bases; junction bases outside the gene matches: 23. The CDR3 contains 19 residues. The CDR3 is CARAHYSICGIQYTDKLIF. The DNA of the CDR3 is TGTGCTCGTGCCCACTATTCGATTTGTGGGATACAGTACACCGATAAACTCATCTTT.

This clone is large (0.1 to 1%) within its sample. This rearrangement joins TRDV1 to TRDJ1; TRDD2 matches at 9 bases. Germline V CDR1 and CDR2: TSWWSYY, QGS. The length of the CDR3 is 21 residues. Trimming at V came to 1 base and at J to 0 bases, leaving 18 bases not matched to a gene. CDR3 nucleotides: TGTGCTCTTGGGGAACCGGCCTTCCTACTTTTCTGGGGTCCAAACACCGATAAACTCATCTTT. Its protein product is CALGEPAFLLFWGPNTDKLIF.

This clone is large in the sample. The chain combines TRDV1 with TRDJ1; possibly TRDD3 for D (5 bases). V gave up 4 bases and J gave up 0 bases, with 33 bases separating them. Germline V lookup: CDR1 TSWWSYY, CDR2 QGS. This CDR3 region has 22 residues. CDR3 coding DNA: TGTGCTCTTGGGGGCTGGACGGACGACACGTACTGGTTTTATCCCTACACCGATAAACTCATCTTT. Its translation: CALGGWTDDTYWFYPYTDKLIF.

As regards this clone: A single base separates this from a much larger clone, so it may be a read error. The chain is built from TRDV1 and TRDJ1; 9 bases align to TRDD3. The CDR3 loop spans 23 amino acids. Germline values: CDR1 TSWWSYY, CDR2 QGS. V was pared by 1 base and J by 0 bases, with 24 bases of the junction left unmatched. CDR3 coding DNA: TGTGCTCTTGGGGAACAACCAATACCACCTTCCAGTACTGGGGGAGAGTACACCGATAAACTCATCTTT. Its translation: CALGEQPIPPSSTGGEYTDKLIF.

By share, this clone ranks as large (0.1 to 1%). The rearrangement uses TRDV1 and TRDJ1; 9 positions agree with TRDD3. This CDR3 contains 22 residues. Trimming at V came to 2 bases and at J to 2 bases, leaving 24 bases not matched to a gene. In germline, CDR1 is TSWWSYY, CDR2 QGS. CDR3 residues: CALGEGWFLRIMGIRGTDKLIF. As DNA, the CDR3 is TGTGCTCTTGGGGAAGGATGGTTCCTACGAATTATGGGGATACGCGGGACCGATAAACTCATCTTT.

Comment on this clone: Given a far larger clone just one base away, this is likely a sequencing read error. This chain links TRAV14/DV4 with TRDJ1, with TRDD3 matching 9 bases. The CDR3 is 16 residues long. Germline CDR1 reads TSDPSYG; CDR2 reads QGSYDQQN (reference sequence). CDR3 loop: CALRAGIRGYTDKLIF. The CDR3, as DNA: TGTGCACTGAGAGCGGGGATACGGGGTTACACCGATAAACTCATCTTT.

This clone is classed as large. The chain links TRDV1 to TRDJ2, with D possibly matching TRDD3 (5 bases). The V gene's germline CDR1 is TSWWSYY and CDR2 QGS. Trimming cost V 1 base and J 6 bases, with 18 bases left between them. The CDR3 runs to 17 residues. DNA for the CDR3: TGTGCTCTTGGGGAACGCTACATACGGTCCCGTGCAGCACAACTCTTCTTT. Amino acid sequence: CALGERYIRSRAAQLFF.

Details on this clone: Other DNA variants within this sample encode the same CDR3. The J gene is TRDJ1, the V gene TRDV1; weak D call: TRDD3 (5 bases). With 2 bases removed from V and 2 bases from J, the gap between germline ends came to 18 bases. This CDR3 has 17 amino acids. Germline loops: CDR1 TSWWSYY, CDR2 QGS. CDR3: CALGEGGPPPNTDKLIF. Here the CDR3 DNA reads TGTGCTCTTGGGGAAGGGGGCCCCCCCCCCAATACCGATAAACTCATCTTT.

Note on this clone: This likely traces to a read error, being one base from a far larger clone. The same CDR3 can be traced to other DNA sequences in this sample. The chain joins TRDV1 to TRDJ1, with 13 bases aligning to TRDD3. The CDR3 has 20 residues. CDR1 is TSWWSYY and CDR2 is QGS in the germline V gene. As DNA, the CDR3 is TGTGCTCTTGGGGAACAACGGACCTACGACTGGGGGATACGCACCGATAAACTCATATTT. As protein: CALGEQRTYDWGIRTDKLIF.

Concerning this clone itself: Compared with germline, one end of the junction differs, possibly owing to a read error. V and J are TRDV1 and TRDJ1, with TRDD3 matching over 9 bases. This CDR3 spans 20 amino acids. CDR1 and CDR2 from the germline V gene are TSWWSYY and QGS. The CDR3 sequence: CALGQLYDFLVWGYEVKLIF. The CDR3 coding sequence is TGTGCTCTTGGGCAACTCTACGACTTCCTCGTATGGGGATACGAGGTTAAACTCATCTTT.